This T cell receptor (beta chain) was identified during a study of early T cells in non-severe SARS-CoV-2 infection. Study in general: Sequencing input comprised bulk RNA from unsorted whole blood; chain pairing was not available.

The TCR library protocol was used to attach unique molecular identifiers. These identifiers were attached to individual cDNA molecules. TCRdb processed the 5' RACE reads anew with MiXCR; each CDR3 protein has one entry. The table has over 55,000 distinct CDR3 sequences, roughly an eighth seen once; the top ten hold roughly 2.5%. With regard to this clonotype: The antigen is unknown.

The study, taken as a whole, reports: Database matching using VDJdb favored anti-spike CD8 responses, with private and CD4 specificities left missing.

The V gene's germline CDR1 is SGHDN and CDR2 FVKESK. V dropped 3 bases and J dropped 5 bases, with 13 bases sitting between them. The CDR3 is 14 residues long. The chain uses TRBV14 and TRBJ2-5, with D perhaps matching TRBD1 (6 bases). This TCR was recovered from an adult who was a healthcare worker with PCR-confirmed SARS-CoV-2 infection or an uninfected control (not recorded which). The sequencing here drew on whole blood, taken at baseline. The CDR3 spells CASSQGARSETQYF. CDR3 nucleotide sequence: TGTGCCAGCAGCCAGGGGGCGCGGTCGGAGACCCAGTACTTC.